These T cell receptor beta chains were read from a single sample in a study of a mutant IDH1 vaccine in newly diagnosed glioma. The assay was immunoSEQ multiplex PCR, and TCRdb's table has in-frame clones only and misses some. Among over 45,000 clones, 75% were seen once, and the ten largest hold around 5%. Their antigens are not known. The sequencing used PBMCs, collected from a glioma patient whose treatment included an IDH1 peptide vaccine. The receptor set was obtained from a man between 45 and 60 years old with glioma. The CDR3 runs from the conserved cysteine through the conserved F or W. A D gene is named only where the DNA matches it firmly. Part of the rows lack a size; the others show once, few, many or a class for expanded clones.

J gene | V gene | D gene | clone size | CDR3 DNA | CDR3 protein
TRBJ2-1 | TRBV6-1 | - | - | TGTGCCAGCAGTGGCCACCAGGGCTCCTACAATGAGCAGTTCTTC | CASSGHQGSYNEQFF
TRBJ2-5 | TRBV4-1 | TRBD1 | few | TGCGCCAGCAGCCTAGGACAGGGCCGGGAGACCCAGTACTTC | CASSLGQGRETQYF
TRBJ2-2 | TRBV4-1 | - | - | TGCGCCAGCAGCCAGGCCTTATGGGGGAACACCGGGGAGCTGTTTTTT | CASSQALWGNTGELFF
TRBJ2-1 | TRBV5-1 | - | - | TGCGCCAGCAGCTTCTCTGCAGGGTGGTCCTACAATGAGCAGTTCTTC | CASSFSAGWSYNEQFF
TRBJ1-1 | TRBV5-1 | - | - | TGCGCCAGCAGCCCGCTACCCTTAGGGGACACTGAAGCTTTCTTT | CASSPLPLGDTEAFF
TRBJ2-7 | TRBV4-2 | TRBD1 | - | TGTGCCAGCAGCCAGGGACAGGGCTCCTACGAGCAGTACTTC | CASSQGQGSYEQYF
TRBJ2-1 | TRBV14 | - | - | TGTGCCAGCAGCCAAGATCACCCACGAAGAAACCAGCAGTTCTTC | CASSQDHPRRNQQFF
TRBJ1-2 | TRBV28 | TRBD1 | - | TGTGCCAGCAGTCAGACAGGGGCAGGGGGCTACACCTTC | CASSQTGAGGYTF
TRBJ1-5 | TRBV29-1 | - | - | TGCAGCGCCGGGACTCCAGGCAGGCCCCAGCATTTT | CSAGTPGRPQHF
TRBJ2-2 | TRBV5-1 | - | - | TGCGCCAGCAGCTTGGAAGTGACAGCCGGGGAGCTGTTTTTT | CASSLEVTAGELFF
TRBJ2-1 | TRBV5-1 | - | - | TGCGCCAGCAGCTTGGGGTTCACCTACAATGAGCAGTTCTTC | CASSLGFTYNEQFF
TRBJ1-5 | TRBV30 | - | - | TGTGCCTGGAGCGGGGTAGGACAGCCCCAGCATTTT | CAWSGVGQPQHF
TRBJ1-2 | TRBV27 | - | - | TGTGCCAGCAGTTTATCGTCCCCGGACTCGAACTATGGCTACACCTTC | CASSLSSPDSNYGYTF
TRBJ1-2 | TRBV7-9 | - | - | TGTGCCAGCAGCTTAGAAGGGCCAGGTTCGGATGGCTACACCTTC | CASSLEGPGSDGYTF
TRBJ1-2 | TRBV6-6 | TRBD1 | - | TGTGCCACCTCGACAGGGGGCATCTATGGCTACACCTTC | CATSTGGIYGYTF
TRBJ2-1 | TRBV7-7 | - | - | TGTGCTAGCAGCCCCCAGGAGACCAGCCACAATGAGCAGTTCTTC | CASSPQETSHNEQFF
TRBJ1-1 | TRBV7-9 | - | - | TGTGCCAGCAGCTTAGCGCCCACAGGGAAGACTGAAGCTTTCTTT | CASSLAPTGKTEAFF
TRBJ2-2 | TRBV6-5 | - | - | TGTGCCAGCAGTTCCGGGGAGCTGAACACCGGGGAGCTGTTTTTT | CASSSGELNTGELFF
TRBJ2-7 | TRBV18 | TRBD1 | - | TGTGCCAGCTCACCAACCGGGACAGGGGCCTACGAGCAGTACTTC | CASSPTGTGAYEQYF
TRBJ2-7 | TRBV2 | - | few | TGTGCCAGCAGCTCGGGTCGGTCCTACGAGCAGTACTTC | CASSSGRSYEQYF
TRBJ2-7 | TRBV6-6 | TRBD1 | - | TGTGCCATGGGCACATCCGGGACAGGTCGAATCCACGAGCAGTACTTC | CAMGTSGTGRIHEQYF
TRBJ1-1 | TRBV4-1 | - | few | TGCGCCAGCAGGGGTTTATACGGGAACACTGAAGCTTTCTTT | CASRGLYGNTEAFF